The clone carrying this T cell receptor (beta chain) occurred once. As yet, its antigen is unknown. The length of the CDR3 is 13 residues. The germline V gene has CDR1 MNHNS and CDR2 SASEGT. V lost 6 bases and J lost 0, with 8 bases in between. This sample was taken from a study of cytomegalovirus exposure and HLA in healthy donors. Whole-study results and caveats: Segments of the TCR beta V type were, in most cases, productive about 87% or about 30% of the time in an earlier analysis. Donors were assumed by presence/absence analyses to have roughly uniform sequencing depth.

The PCR was carried out with 60 Vbeta primers and 13 Jbeta primers. Generated by immunoSEQ multiplex PCR, the TCRdb table keeps only in-frame clones and is missing some. The table lists about 120,000 clones, about four fifths of them singletons. This sequence was found in a woman between 35 and 50 years old in good health and CMV-seropositive. The chain has TRBV6-1 and TRBJ1-1, with D unclear. Sequenced input: PBMCs. The CDR3 sequence is CASRADLNTEAFF. The CDR3 region has the DNA TGTGCCAGCAGAGCAGACTTGAACACTGAAGCTTTCTTT.